Each of the 27 T cell receptor beta chains below was sequenced from the same sample in a study of shared clonotypes between healthy human individuals. The data were produced by immunoSEQ multiplex PCR, yet TCRdb's version contains in-frame clones alone and is incomplete. The table includes some 240,000 clones, 60% to 70% detected once. Sequences were obtained from memory CD4+ T cells sorted from blood. Subset reported: CD45RA-negative fraction. The receptors originated from a man aged 30-40 years in good health.

CDR3 sequence: CASRKQGQLTELFF. DNA of the CDR3: TGTGCCAGCAGAAAACAGGGACAACTAACGGAGCTGTTTTTT. The chain uses TRBV27 and TRBJ2-2; possibly TRBD1 for D (6 bases). Looked up from germline, CDR1 is MNHEY and CDR2 is SMNVEV (reference sequence). This CDR3 spans 14 amino acids. With 6 bases removed from V and 10 bases from J, the gap between germline ends came to 18 bases.

V is TRBV28 and J is TRBJ2-7; the match to TRBD2 covers 9 bases. This CDR3 comprises 14 residues. Losses at the gene ends were 6 bases for V and 9 bases for J; bases not matched to a gene: 12. Germline V CDR1 and CDR2: MDHEN, SYDVKM. In nucleotides, the CDR3 is TGTGCCAGCAGGGTAGCGGGAGAAACTTGGTTGCAGTACTTC. It codes for CASRVAGETWLQYF.

The CDR3 is CASSLGRGDEQFF. CDR3 nucleotides: TGTGCCAGCAGCTTAGGGAGGGGCGATGAGCAGTTCTTC. V and J are TRBV7-8 and TRBJ2-1; D possibly corresponds to TRBD2 (6 bases). CDR3 length: 13 residues. Germline CDR1 SGHVS, CDR2 FQNEAQ. V lost 1 base, J lost 8 bases, and 9 bases lay in between.

This clone came up a few times. V gene TRBV6-1 combines with J gene TRBJ1-1; D unresolved. The CDR3 has 11 residues. Germline assignment: CDR1 MNHNS and CDR2 SASEGT. The V gene lost 2 bases and the J gene lost 11 bases, with 9 bases spanning the gap. In DNA form, the CDR3 reads TGTGCCAGCAGTGAAAGGACCGGGGCTTTCTTT. Its translation: CASSERTGAFF.

This clone has a handful of counts. The chain is built from TRBV28 and TRBJ2-1, with TRBD1 matching over 8 bases. CDR1 is MDHEN and CDR2 is SYDVKM in the germline V gene. The CDR3 consists of 13 residues. Trimming at V came to 6 bases and at J to 6 bases, leaving 4 bases not matched to a gene. The CDR3 nucleotides read TGTGCCAGCAGGCTCGGACAGGGCAATGAGCAGTTCTTC. Its protein is CASRLGQGNEQFF.

This clone was recorded once. The J gene is TRBJ2-1, the V gene TRBV5-1; 8 nucleotides match TRBD2. CDR1 is SGHRS and CDR2 is YFSETQ in the germline V gene. The CDR3 covers 15 residues. V gave up 2 bases and J gave up 7 bases; unmatched junction bases: 8. The CDR3 DNA follows: TGCGCCAGCAGCTTAGGACCTCGGGAGGGGAATGAGCAGTTCTTC. Translated, it gives CASSLGPREGNEQFF.

V gene TRBV28 combines with J gene TRBJ1-2; no clear D gene. V shed 2 bases and J shed 4 bases, with 8 bases lying between them. CDR1 is MDHEN and CDR2 is SYDVKM in the germline V gene. The CDR3 spans 13 residues. As DNA, the CDR3 is TGTGCCAGCAGTTTAGTCGGCAGCTATGGCTACACCTTC. Amino acid sequence: CASSLVGSYGYTF.

The chain joins TRBV7-2 to TRBJ2-7; TRBD2 aligns across 13 bases. V lost 6 bases and J lost 4; bases outside the gene matches: 12. Germline CDR1 is SGHTA and CDR2 is FQGNSA. The CDR3 spans 17 residues. CDR3: CASRGPGLAGTGYEQYF. DNA of the CDR3: TGTGCCAGCAGGGGACCGGGACTAGCGGGAACGGGGTACGAGCAGTACTTC.

The chain combines TRBV18 with TRBJ1-1; D might be TRBD1 (6 bases). The V gene lost 3 bases and the J gene lost 2 bases, with 10 bases spanning the gap. Germline V gives CDR1 KGHSH, CDR2 LQKENI. The CDR3 runs to 14 residues. As DNA, the CDR3 is TGTGCCAGCTCACCTAGACAGGATAACACTGAAGCTTTCTTT. This codes for CASSPRQDNTEAFF.

This chain uses TRBV6-1 with TRBJ2-2; 11 bases align to TRBD2. CDR3 length: 16 residues. The junction had 6 bases not matched to a gene; V was cut back by 4 bases and J by 5 bases. Germline lookup yields CDR1 MNHNS and CDR2 SASEGT. The CDR3 DNA is TGTGCCAGCAGTGCACTAGCGGGAGTGAGGACCGGGGAGCTGTTTTTT. Its protein product is CASSALAGVRTGELFF.

V is TRBV7-6 and J is TRBJ1-1; unclear D gene. V lost 5 bases and J lost 4, with 2 bases in between. CDR1 is SGHVS, CDR2 FNYEAQ, per germline. The CDR3 is 10 amino acids. The CDR3 is CASSGTEAFF. CDR3 nucleotides: TGTGCCAGCAGCGGCACTGAAGCTTTCTTT.

This clone was recorded once. The CDR3 spells CASSPPDGTRSTDTQYF. CDR3 sequence (DNA): TGTGCCAGCTCACCACCGGACGGGACAAGGAGCACAGATACGCAGTATTTT. The V call is TRBV18, the J call TRBJ2-3, with D maybe TRBD1 (6 bases). Germline V gene data show CDR1 as KGHSH and CDR2 as LQKENI. The V and J ends lost 0 bases and 0 bases respectively, with 13 bases between them. The CDR3 spans 17 residues.

A few counts support this clone. The V call is TRBV28, the J call TRBJ2-3, with 8 bases fitting TRBD2. The CDR3 spans 14 residues. V lost 7 bases to trimming and J lost 2 bases; unmatched junction nucleotides: 5. Germline loops: CDR1 MDHEN, CDR2 SYDVKM. The CDR3 loop reads CASNPGGATDTQYF. The CDR3 DNA follows: TGTGCCAGCAACCCGGGGGGGGCCACAGATACGCAGTATTTT. The variable domain in full, with the rest retrieved from reference TRBV28 and TRBJ2-3, is DVKVTQSSRYLVKRTGEKVFLECVQDMDHENMFWYRQDPGLGLRLIYFSYDVKMKEKGDIPEGYSVSREKKERFSLILESASTNQTSMYLCASNPGGATDTQYFGPGTRLTVL.

This chain uses TRBV5-8 with TRBJ2-7, with 10 bases identical to TRBD1. Germline CDR1 is SGHTS and CDR2 is YDEGEE. Trimming cost V 3 bases and J 6 bases; bases outside gene matches: 9. The CDR3 length is 15 residues. The CDR3 DNA sequence: TGTGCCAGCAGCTCGAGGGACAGGGGACGGAGCGAGCAGTACTTC. Its protein is CASSSRDRGRSEQYF.

The table lists this clone with a few counts. V usage is TRBV5-1 and J usage is TRBJ2-2; the D gene is possibly TRBD1 (6 bases). V was clipped by 3 bases and J by 0 bases, with 18 bases between them. CDR3 size: 18 residues. In germline, CDR1 is SGHRS, CDR2 YFSETQ. CDR3: CASSSSPQGLSNTGELFF. The CDR3 region has the DNA TGCGCCAGCAGCTCGTCTCCGCAGGGGCTATCGAACACCGGGGAGCTGTTTTTT. Using reference TRBV5-1 and TRBJ2-2 for the parts outside the CDR3, the full variable domain is KAGVTQTPRYLIKTRGQQVTLSCSPISGHRSVSWYQQTPGQGLQFLFEYFSETQRNKGNFPGRFSGRQFSNSRSEMNVSTLELGDSALYLCASSSSPQGLSNTGELFFGEGSRLTVL.

This clone was observed a few times. The J gene is TRBJ1-4, the V gene TRBV7-6; D is perhaps TRBD1 (5 bases). Germline V gene sequence: CDR1 SGHVS, CDR2 FNYEAQ. Trimming stripped 1 base from V and 10 bases from J, with 10 bases between. CDR3 size: 13 residues. The CDR3 nucleotides read TGTGCCAGCAGCTTAGACGGTCAGGGAAAACTGTTTTTT. The encoded protein is CASSLDGQGKLFF.

This chain joins TRBV10-2 and TRBJ2-7; 10 nucleotides agree with TRBD2. The CDR3 has 17 amino acids. Germline trimming cut 4 bases from V and 2 bases from J; bases unmatched to any gene: 11. In germline, CDR1 is WSHSY, CDR2 SAAADI. The CDR3 DNA reads TGCGCCAGCAGTGTTTTAGCGGGAGGTACAGCCCCCTACGAGCAGTACTTC. Translated, it gives CASSVLAGGTAPYEQYF.

The V gene is TRBV27, the J gene TRBJ1-5; the match to TRBD1 covers 7 bases. Germline loops: CDR1 MNHEY, CDR2 SMNVEV (reference sequence). The CDR3 covers 14 residues. After removal of 5 bases from V and 7 bases from J, the junction contained 8 bases not matched to a gene. The CDR3 region has the DNA TGTGCCAGCAGTACTGGAGGGGGCCAGCAGCCCCAGCATTTT. Amino acids: CASSTGGGQQPQHF.

In regard to this clone: This sequence may be a read error, since a much larger clone differs from it by one base. The genes are TRBV7-2 and TRBJ2-1; TRBD1 matches 8 bases. Germline values: CDR1 SGHTA, CDR2 FQGNSA. V was clipped by 5 bases and J by 7 bases; unmatched bases: 1. CDR3 length: 12 amino acids. The CDR3 loop reads CASSRDRNEQFF. The CDR3 DNA sequence: TGTGCCAGCAGCCGGGACAGGAATGAGCAGTTCTTC.

V gene TRBV6-1 combines with J gene TRBJ1-1, with D possibly matching TRBD1 (5 bases). The CDR3 spans 13 residues. The V end was cut by 8 bases, the J end by 2 bases, with 12 bases between. CDR1 is MNHNS, CDR2 SASEGT, per germline. DNA of the CDR3: TGTGCCAGCGGAGTCGGGGCTAACACTGAAGCTTTCTTT. It is translated as CASGVGANTEAFF.

This chain links TRBV6-6 with TRBJ1-2; no reliable D call. CDR1 and CDR2 from the germline V gene are MNHNY and SVGAGI (reference sequence). V lost 2 bases, J lost 4 bases, and 11 bases lay in between. CDR3 size: 14 residues. CDR3 sequence: CASSYGGSGYGYTF. The DNA for the CDR3 is TGTGCCAGCAGTTACGGAGGATCCGGCTATGGCTACACCTTC.

This chain connects TRBV27 to TRBJ2-7; TRBD1 agrees at 7 bases. Germline V gene sequence: CDR1 MNHEY, CDR2 SMNVEV (reference sequence). Trimming cost V 0 bases and J 5 bases; bases outside gene matches: 4. The CDR3 runs to 14 residues. The CDR3 DNA is TGTGCCAGCAGTTTATCGAGGGACAGAGACGAGCAGTACTTC. This codes for CASSLSRDRDEQYF.

The DNA of the CDR3 is TGTGCCAGTAGTATAGCGGGAGCCAAAGGGGGGCCGGATACGCAGTATTTT. Translated, it gives CASSIAGAKGGPDTQYF. This chain uses TRBV19 with TRBJ2-3, with D perhaps assigned TRBD1 or TRBD2 (6 bases each). The V gene's germline CDR1 is LNHDA and CDR2 SQIVND (reference sequence). Trimming removed 1 base at V and 6 bases at J, with 20 bases between. This CDR3 is built from 17 residues. The complete variable domain, with remaining parts taken from reference TRBV19 and TRBJ2-3, reads DGGITQSPKYLFRKEGQNVTLSCEQNLNHDAMYWYRQDPGQGLRLIYYSQIVNDFQKGDIAEGYSVSREKKESFPLTVTSAQKNPTAFYLCASSIAGAKGGPDTQYFGPGTRLTVL.

V and J are TRBV6-4 and TRBJ2-2; TRBD2 matches 10 bases. The CDR3 is made up of 15 amino acids. Trimming took 4 bases from V and 1 from J; bases not matched to a gene: 0. Germline V lookup: CDR1 MRHNA, CDR2 SNTAGT. The CDR3 bases are TGTGCCAGCAGTGGGACTAGCGGGAACACCGGGGAGCTGTTTTTT. It codes for CASSGTSGNTGELFF.

This chain uses TRBV7-9 with TRBJ2-3; 8 positions agree with TRBD2. Trimming removed 5 bases from V and 4 bases from J; junction bases left unmatched: 14. Germline V gene lookup returns CDR1 SEHNR and CDR2 FQNEAQ (reference sequence). The CDR3 is 17 amino acids. CDR3 DNA: TGTGCCAGCAGCGATAACGAACTTAGCGGGAACTCAGATACGCAGTATTTT. Residues: CASSDNELSGNSDTQYF.

The rearrangement uses TRBV19 and TRBJ2-1; D is unresolved. This CDR3 comprises 15 residues. V gave up 4 bases and J gave up 4 bases, with 14 bases separating them. The germline V gene encodes CDR1 LNHDA and CDR2 SQIVND (reference sequence). The CDR3 DNA is TGTGCCAGTAGTACAGCCGGGCGAGATTACAATGAGCAGTTCTTC. This translates into CASSTAGRDYNEQFF. The entire variable domain, with the rest obtained from reference TRBV19 and TRBJ2-1, is as follows: DGGITQSPKYLFRKEGQNVTLSCEQNLNHDAMYWYRQDPGQGLRLIYYSQIVNDFQKGDIAEGYSVSREKKESFPLTVTSAQKNPTAFYLCASSTAGRDYNEQFFGPGTRLTVL.

The V gene is TRBV27, the J gene TRBJ2-1, with TRBD2 as a possible D gene (6 bases). V gave up 2 bases and J gave up 0 bases, with 8 bases separating them. This CDR3 is 15 amino acids long. CDR1 MNHEY and CDR2 SMNVEV come from the germline V gene (reference sequence). In DNA form, the CDR3 reads TGTGCCAGCAGTTTACGGGGGAGCTCCTACAATGAGCAGTTCTTC. This sequence encodes CASSLRGSSYNEQFF.